Listed below are T cell receptor beta chains from one sample, sequenced in a study of cytomegalovirus exposure and HLA in healthy donors. Here immunoSEQ multiplex PCR was the method, and the copy in TCRdb shows in-frame clones only, minus some. Of some 80,000 clones in the sample, 95% are singletons; the top ten hold nearly 0.7%. The material sequenced was PBMCs. The receptors stem from a woman between 18 and 30 years old in good health and CMV-seronegative. CDR3s include the opening cysteine and the closing phenylalanine or tryptophan. D genes are given only for firm matches. Rows give clone size only sometimes, using once, few, many, or a class for an expanded clone.

clone_size	d_call	v_call	j_call	cdr3_aa	cdr3_nt
NA	TRBD2	TRBV7-6	TRBJ2-1	CASSSERGHNEQFF	TGTGCCAGCAGCTCCGAGCGGGGACACAATGAGCAGTTCTTC
NA	NA	TRBV6-5	TRBJ1-1	CASSYRGSRAFF	TGTGCCAGCAGTTACAGGGGAAGTCGAGCTTTCTTT
NA	TRBD1	TRBV4-1	TRBJ2-7	CASSLPRQGSQNEQYF	TGCGCCAGCAGCCTACCTCGACAGGGCTCCCAGAACGAGCAGTACTTC
NA	TRBD2	TRBV6-6	TRBJ2-1	CASRQRGGRPWEQFF	TGTGCCAGCAGGCAGCGGGGGGGCAGACCATGGGAGCAGTTCTTC
few	TRBD2	TRBV7-8	TRBJ2-1	CASSLTSGGASSYNEQFF	TGTGCCAGCAGCTTAACTAGCGGGGGGGCTAGCTCCTACAATGAGCAGTTCTTC
NA	NA	TRBV6-1	TRBJ2-6	CASRQGGSGANVLTF	TGTGCCAGCAGGCAAGGGGGCTCTGGGGCCAACGTCCTGACTTTC
NA	NA	TRBV29-1	TRBJ2-2	CSVDRGDNTGELFF	TGCAGCGTTGACAGGGGGGATAACACCGGGGAGCTGTTTTTT
NA	NA	TRBV28	TRBJ2-4	CATSVGTKNIQYF	TGTGCTACGTCCGTCGGGACCAAAAACATTCAGTACTTC
once	NA	TRBV5-1	TRBJ1-2	CASSGIQGSGHSVLSYGYTF	TGCGCCAGCAGCGGAATACAGGGTTCGGGCCACTCAGTTCTATCCTATGGCTACACCTTC
NA	NA	TRBV1	TRBJ1-4	CTTTDRLGFTNEKLFF	TGCACCACCACAGACAGATTGGGGTTCACTAATGAAAAACTGTTTTTT
NA	TRBD1	TRBV13	TRBJ1-1	CASSPLGTGHNTEAFF	TGTGCCAGCAGCCCCCTCGGGACAGGACATAACACTGAAGCTTTCTTT
NA	NA	TRBV4-3	TRBJ2-7	CASSQDPSPSSYEQYF	TGCGCCAGCAGCCAAGATCCGAGTCCTAGCTCCTACGAGCAGTACTTC
NA	NA	TRBV21-1	TRBJ1-3	CASNPRVRDTRNTIYF	TGTGCCAGCAACCCAAGGGTCCGGGACACCCGAAACACCATATATTTT
NA	TRBD1	TRBV27	TRBJ1-3	CASSDYRGPGNTIYF	TGTGCCAGCAGCGACTACAGGGGCCCTGGAAACACCATATATTTT
once	NA	TRBV19	TRBJ1-1	CASNKRLRDTEAFF	TGTGCCAGTAACAAGCGATTGAGGGACACTGAAGCTTTCTTT
NA	NA	TRBV29-1	TRBJ1-1	CSVGAVPEAFF	TGCAGCGTTGGGGCAGTCCCTGAAGCTTTCTTT
NA	TRBD1	TRBV27	TRBJ1-2	CASSPLDRAFFSNYGYTF	TGTGCCAGCAGTCCACTGGACAGGGCTTTTTTCTCTAACTATGGCTACACCTTC
NA	TRBD2	TRBV27	TRBJ2-3	CASSLLGASGVTDTQYF	TGTGCCAGCAGTTTATTAGGGGCTAGCGGGGTCACAGATACGCAGTATTTT